Listed below are T cell receptor beta chains from one sample, sequenced in a study of cytomegalovirus exposure and HLA in healthy donors. This table comes from immunoSEQ multiplex PCR, and its TCRdb copy is limited to in-frame clones, with some not included. The sample yields roughly 120,000 clones, more than 60% seen once. The sample taken for sequencing was PBMCs. The receptors shown here come from a woman aged 40 to 50 in good health and CMV-seronegative. Each CDR3 is given with its conserved first and last residue. D genes are given only for firm matches. The size of a clone is reported for some rows only, either as once, few or many, or as a class for expanded clones.

J gene	V gene	CDR3 length	clone size	D gene	CDR3 DNA	CDR3 protein
TRBJ2-1	TRBV19	17	.	.	TGTGCCAGTAGTACCGCCCTAGTGGGCCAGGGGAACAATGAGCAGTTCTTC	CASSTALVGQGNNEQFF
TRBJ1-2	TRBV10-3	12	.	.	TGTGCCATCGGCATCGGAGCCTATGGCTACACCTTC	CAIGIGAYGYTF
TRBJ2-5	TRBV5-5	16	.	TRBD1	TGTGCCAGCAGCCTCCAGACAGGGGGGTTCCAAGAGACCCAGTACTTC	CASSLQTGGFQETQYF
TRBJ2-5	TRBV5-1	15	.	TRBD1	TGCGCCAGCAGCTTGACAATAGGACAGGCAGAGACCCAGTACTTC	CASSLTIGQAETQYF
TRBJ1-2	TRBV2	16	.	TRBD1	TGTGCCAGCAGTTCCCCGGGGACAGACAAACACTATGGCTACACCTTC	CASSSPGTDKHYGYTF
TRBJ2-1	TRBV4-1	14	.	TRBD2	TGCGCCAGCAGCCACTATAGCGGGAGCAATGAGCAGTTCTTC	CASSHYSGSNEQFF
TRBJ1-1	TRBV18	15	.	TRBD1	TGTGCCAGCTCACCACAGGGGGCGAGAGACACTGAAGCTTTCTTT	CASSPQGARDTEAFF
TRBJ2-1	TRBV6-6	16	once	.	TGTGCCAGCATTGGGCTGAATGCAGCCTCCTACAATGAGCAGTTCTTC	CASIGLNAASYNEQFF
TRBJ2-2	TRBV5-4	16	.	TRBD2	TGTGCCAGCAGCTCGGCTACCGGGGGGGACACCGGGGAGCTGTTTTTT	CASSSATGGDTGELFF
TRBJ1-5	TRBV14	15	.	.	TGTGCCAGCAGCCAAGACGGGGGAAGCAATCAGCCCCAGCATTTT	CASSQDGGSNQPQHF
TRBJ1-1	TRBV5-1	15	.	TRBD1	TGCGCCAGCAGCATGACAGGGGGCGCGGAGACTGAAGCTTTCTTT	CASSMTGGAETEAFF
TRBJ1-1	TRBV2	13	.	.	TGTGCCAGCAGTGAAGGGGGCGGCGCTGAAGCTTTCTTT	CASSEGGGAEAFF
TRBJ2-2	TRBV4-3	16	.	.	TGCGCCAGCAGCCAAGTTGAAGCGGAGAACACCGGGGAGCTGTTTTTT	CASSQVEAENTGELFF
TRBJ2-1	TRBV19	15	.	TRBD2	TGTGCCAGTAGCCGCGGGACTAGCGGGCTCGATGAGCAGTTCTTC	CASSRGTSGLDEQFF
TRBJ2-3	TRBV18	14	.	.	TGTGCCAGCTCACCCGTCGGGGACACAGATACGCAGTATTTT	CASSPVGDTDTQYF
TRBJ1-1	TRBV4-2	16	.	TRBD1	TGTGCCAGCAGCCCTGGGGGACAGGGGGCTTACGATGAAGCTTTCTTT	CASSPGGQGAYDEAFF
TRBJ2-3	TRBV18	14	.	.	TGTGCCAGCTCACCTCAGAAAAACACAGATACGCAGTATTTT	CASSPQKNTDTQYF
TRBJ1-1	TRBV6-5	15	.	TRBD1	TGTGCCAGCAGGTACCTACAGGGGGCCGGGACTGAAGCTTTCTTT	CASRYLQGAGTEAFF
TRBJ1-1	TRBV14	13	.	.	TGTGCCAGCAGCCTTGGTCGTCGGACTGAAGCTTTCTTT	CASSLGRRTEAFF
TRBJ1-5	TRBV6-1	15	.	TRBD1	TGTGCCAGCCTGGCAGGGGGAGTTTTTGATCAGCCCCAGCATTTT	CASLAGGVFDQPQHF
TRBJ2-2	TRBV28	16	.	TRBD1	TGTGCCAGCAGTTTATTGACAGGGTGGATCTCCGGGGAGCTGTTTTTT	CASSLLTGWISGELFF
TRBJ1-5	TRBV7-2	16	.	.	TGTGCCAGCAGCTTAGGCGCCGCAAATAGCAATCAGCCCCAGCATTTT	CASSLGAANSNQPQHF
TRBJ1-2	TRBV7-9	14	.	TRBD1	TGTGCCAGCAGCTTTTTCGACAGGGTTAAAGGCTACACCTTC	CASSFFDRVKGYTF
TRBJ2-3	TRBV7-2	15	few	TRBD2	TGTGCCAGCAGCTTACTAGCGGGAGGGATAGATACGCAGTATTTT	CASSLLAGGIDTQYF
TRBJ1-4	TRBV5-6	17	.	.	TGTGCCAGCAGCTCCTCTAGGAGGGGGGGAGATGGTGAAAAACTGTTTTTT	CASSSSRRGGDGEKLFF
TRBJ2-2	TRBV6-1	15	many	.	TGTGCCAGCAGTGAAGTAGTAGAAGTCTCCGGGGAGCTGTTTTTT	CASSEVVEVSGELFF
TRBJ2-3	TRBV10-3	16	few	.	TGTGCCATCAGTGAGTCGGTAGCGAAAAGCACAGATACGCAGTATTTT	CAISESVAKSTDTQYF
TRBJ2-2	TRBV7-2	14	.	.	TGTGCCAGCAGCAAGGACAGATACACCGGGGAGCTGTTTTTT	CASSKDRYTGELFF
TRBJ2-2	TRBV7-8	19	.	TRBD2	TGTGCCAGCAGCTTAGTGGGACTAGCGGGAGGGGGTTACACCGGGGAGCTGTTTTTT	CASSLVGLAGGGYTGELFF
TRBJ1-4	TRBV5-8	14	many	TRBD1	TGTGCCAGCGGCTCCCCCGGGACAGGTGAAAAACTGTTTTTT	CASGSPGTGEKLFF
TRBJ1-5	TRBV19	16	.	.	TGTGCCAGTAGCCGTCAGGGGATTAATAGCAATCAGCCCCAGCATTTT	CASSRQGINSNQPQHF
TRBJ2-7	TRBV19	14	.	TRBD1	TGTGCCAGTAGTCCGACAGGGTCGGTAGGCGAGCAGTACTTC	CASSPTGSVGEQYF
TRBJ1-2	TRBV5-6	16	.	TRBD1	TGTGCCAGCAGCTCTATCGGACAGGGGGATTTGCGTGGCTACACCTTC	CASSSIGQGDLRGYTF
TRBJ2-7	TRBV13	17	.	.	TGTGCCAGCAGCTCCTTTGTCGGGGTAGAGAGCTCCTACGAGCAGTACTTC	CASSSFVGVESSYEQYF
TRBJ1-1	TRBV2	15	.	.	TGTGCCAGCAGTGAAGGCCCGGTCCGGAACACTGAAGCTTTCTTT	CASSEGPVRNTEAFF
TRBJ2-2	TRBV28	13	.	.	TGTGCCAGCTCAGAGGAGAACACCGGGGAGCTGTTTTTT	CASSEENTGELFF
TRBJ1-3	TRBV4-2	17	.	TRBD1	TGTGCCAGCAGCCAAGTTCAGGGGGCTATCGCTGGAAACACCATATATTTT	CASSQVQGAIAGNTIYF
TRBJ1-1	TRBV2	11	few	.	TGTGCCAGCAGGGGGGGAATTGAAGCTTTCTTT	CASRGGIEAFF
TRBJ2-3	TRBV6-1	16	.	.	TGTGCCAGCAGTGAACCCCTTCGGACAGTCACAGATACGCAGTATTTT	CASSEPLRTVTDTQYF
TRBJ1-1	TRBV27	14	.	.	TGTGCCAGCAGTTTAAGGGACTTGAACACTGAAGCTTTCTTT	CASSLRDLNTEAFF
TRBJ1-3	TRBV6-1	15	.	.	TGTGCCAGCAGTGAAGGGCAAAGCTCTGGAAACACCATATATTTT	CASSEGQSSGNTIYF
TRBJ1-5	TRBV6-5	15	once	.	TGTGCCAGCGGAGCCGACCGGGGAGGCGGTCAGCCCCAGCATTTT	CASGADRGGGQPQHF